These T cell receptor beta chains were read from a single sample in a study. Via MiXCR, TCRdb re-called the 5' RACE reads, giving one row per CDR3 protein. The sample carries around 7,000 distinct CDR3 sequences, 40% recorded once. The sample taken for sequencing was memory CD4+ T cells sorted from blood. These receptors all come from a female donor with breast cancer. Each CDR3 is given without its conserved first and last residue.

j_call v_call cdr3_aa
TRBJ2-2 TRBV20-1 SAKVGLAGNTGELF
TRBJ2-1 TRBV20-1 SARDPSGSWEQF
TRBJ2-5 TRBV23-1 ASSLTRDRQETQY
TRBJ2-2 TRBV20-1 SARDWGTGELF
TRBJ2-7 TRBV27 ASRVPFSDEQY
TRBJ2-3 TRBV5-1 ASSLGLAGGMDTQY
TRBJ1-2 TRBV4-3 ASSQGYTQGYT
TRBJ2-7 TRBV7-2 ASSSYSYEQY
TRBJ2-3 TRBV12-3/TRBV12-4 ASRPDGVGGDTQY
TRBJ2-1 TRBV7-2 ASRRRDRGPSSSYNEQF
TRBJ2-3 TRBV19 ASSLSGGPTTDTQY
TRBJ1-1 TRBV4-1 ASSLRPNPPQAF
TRBJ2-7 TRBV19 ASENSASEQY
TRBJ2-7 TRBV7-2 ASSLVMYEQY
TRBJ2-3 TRBV6-2/TRBV6-3 ASSLRAKAGLSTDTQY
TRBJ1-2 TRBV28 ASSLIAGTNYGYT
TRBJ1-3 TRBV28 ASIPRAGRGNTRY
TRBJ1-2 TRBV10-3 AISEDQGGYT
TRBJ2-6 TRBV7-3 ASSLKSGGGLSGANVLT
TRBJ2-7 TRBV5-1 ASSSTYTQLSRQY
TRBJ1-5 TRBV7-9 ASSLGDPNSQPQH
TRBJ2-5 TRBV29-1 SVDLPGETQY
TRBJ2-5 TRBV5-1 ASTQGTNQETQY
TRBJ2-1 TRBV7-9 ASSLESNDEQF
TRBJ2-5 TRBV5-1 ATAEGALVSQETQY
TRBJ1-1 TRBV12-3/TRBV12-4 ASSFGTMNTETF
TRBJ1-6 TRBV7-2 ASSPLPGGYGSPLH
TRBJ2-3 TRBV4-1 ASSQFHLGTDTQY
TRBJ2-1 TRBV29-1 SVEGTTASQF
TRBJ2-3 TRBV5-1 ASSLDRGTDTQY
TRBJ1-2 TRBV6-5 ASSLITGLGYT
TRBJ2-2 TRBV20-1 SARNPGAASTGELF
TRBJ1-2 TRBV18 ASSATRSDHSRGYT
TRBJ2-7 TRBV5-4 ASSPTGPSYEQY
TRBJ2-5 TRBV6-1 ASSEPEGRKTQY
TRBJ2-5 TRBV7-8 ASSSGYDSYTNQETQY
TRBJ2-5 TRBV5-4 ASSLEGLTVPEQETQY
- TRBV20-1 SASVGEYEQF
TRBJ2-7 TRBV25-1 ASSDRAAYEQY
TRBJ2-5 TRBV15 ATSREARAETQY
TRBJ2-7 TRBV4-1 ASSPGASGGYEQY
TRBJ1-2 TRBV12-3/TRBV12-4 ASSLGTGNGYT
TRBJ1-1 TRBV2 AGATGLNTEAF
TRBJ2-3 TRBV5-1 ASSLQRVTDTQY
TRBJ2-3 TRBV29-1 SALRQGLSTDTQY
TRBJ1-1 TRBV7-9 ASRSGGGSNTEAF
TRBJ1-2 TRBV20-1 SARDHGERAT
TRBJ1-1 TRBV29-1 SVAGGTGNTEAF
TRBJ2-7 TRBV6-5 ASSYSEGYGEQY
TRBJ2-7 TRBV2 ASKVQGQAYEQY
TRBJ2-7 TRBV6-6 ASSPREYEQY